Listed below are T cell receptor beta chains from one sample, sequenced in a study of PD-1 blockade in mismatch repair-deficient tumors. Produced via immunoSEQ multiplex PCR; TCRdb's table is partial and in-frame only. The sample includes 15,000 to 20,000 clones, roughly 84% of them seen just once. Specimen: PBMCs, collected before pembrolizumab treatment. These receptors were taken from an adult with mismatch repair-deficient cancer. CDR3s include the opening cysteine and the closing phenylalanine or tryptophan. The D gene is left open where the match is weak. Expanded clones get a size class; other rows say once, few or many, or leave the size out.

clone_size j_call d_call v_call cdr3_nt cdr3_aa
. TRBJ2-7 . TRBV5-4 TGTGCCAGCAGCTTGCCAGCCGCCGACGAGCAGTACTTC CASSLPAADEQYF
. TRBJ2-1 TRBD2 TRBV7-9 TGTGCAGGAGCGGGTTGGCGGGAGGGCCGCGACAATGAGCAGTTCTTC CAGAGWREGRDNEQFF
. TRBJ2-3 TRBD2 TRBV7-9 TGTGCCAGCAGCTCACCACGGGCTAGCGGCAGCACAGATACGCAGTATTTT CASSSPRASGSTDTQYF
. TRBJ2-1 TRBD1 TRBV5-1 TGCGCCAGCAGCTTGGCTACAGGGGTTGAGCAGTTCTTC CASSLATGVEQFF
. TRBJ1-4 . TRBV29-1 TGCAGCGTTGAAGATCTAAGGACATCGGCTACAACTAATGAAAAACTGTTTTTT CSVEDLRTSATTNEKLFF
. TRBJ2-5 TRBD1 TRBV5-1 TGCGCCAGCAGCTTGGGGGGGACAGGGGTCAACCAAGAGACCCAGTACTTC CASSLGGTGVNQETQYF
once TRBJ1-5 . TRBV28 TGTGCCAGCAGATACTCCAATCAGCCCCAGCATTTT CASRYSNQPQHF
. TRBJ2-2 . TRBV18 TGTGCCAGCTCACCACGTGGATTGGGATGTCCCACCGGGGAGCTGTTTTTT CASSPRGLGCPTGELFF
. TRBJ1-3 . TRBV27 TGTGCCAGCAGTTCGGGGGGAAGAACGTGGCGTGGAAACACCATATATTTT CASSSGGRTWRGNTIYF
. TRBJ2-1 TRBD2 TRBV15 TGTGCCATAAGGGGGACTAGGGAGGGGACCTACAATGAGCAGTTCTTC CAIRGTREGTYNEQFF
. TRBJ2-6 . TRBV4-3 TGCGCCAGCAGCCAAGATGGGAGCTCTGGGGCCAACGTCCTGACTTTC CASSQDGSSGANVLTF
. TRBJ2-1 . TRBV4-3 TGCGCCAGCAGCCAAGATGGGGGTGGTGAGCAGTTCTTC CASSQDGGGEQFF
. TRBJ2-1 . TRBV12-2 TGTGCAAGTCCCCCACGGCTAGCGGGAGACTCCAATGAGCAGTTCTTC CASPPRLAGDSNEQFF
once TRBJ2-1 . TRBV19 TGTGCCAGTAGTTCCGGGACGCTGGCAGATGAGCAGTTCTTC CASSSGTLADEQFF
. TRBJ2-7 . TRBV11-1 TGTGCCAGCAGCTTATTGGCGGCGGGTTCTACCTACGAGCAGTACTTC CASSLLAAGSTYEQYF
. TRBJ1-4 . TRBV5-6 TGTGCCAGCAGCTCCAGGGGAGCAACTAATGAAAAACTGTTTTTT CASSSRGATNEKLFF
. TRBJ2-2 TRBD1 TRBV6-5 TGTGCCAGCAGTTTCGACAGGGTTGGTACCGGGGAGCTGTTTTTT CASSFDRVGTGELFF
. TRBJ2-7 . TRBV5-5 TGTGCCAGCAGCTTGGTGCGGGACGGTACCTACGAGCAGTACTTC CASSLVRDGTYEQYF
. TRBJ2-5 . TRBV19 TGTGCCAGTCGACTAACAGGGTCTGGAGAGACCCAGTACTTC CASRLTGSGETQYF
. TRBJ2-7 TRBD2 TRBV4-2 TGTGCCAGCAGCCAAGATAGCGGGAGCTCCTACGAGCAGTACTTC CASSQDSGSSYEQYF
. TRBJ2-7 TRBD1 TRBV19 TGTGCCAGTAGTAGATCTCACCGGGACAGGGTCTACGAGCAGTACTTC CASSRSHRDRVYEQYF
few TRBJ2-5 . TRBV5-1 TGCGCCAGCAGCTTGCGCCAGGGGGGAGAGACCCAGTACTTC CASSLRQGGETQYF
. TRBJ2-7 . TRBV11-2 TGTGCCAGCAGGACTCTTCGAGGACACAACTACGAGCAGTACTTC CASRTLRGHNYEQYF
. TRBJ2-4 TRBD2 TRBV5-8 TGTGCCAGCAGTGTCTGGGGCGGGAGTGCCAAAAACATTCAGTACTTC CASSVWGGSAKNIQYF
. TRBJ2-2 . TRBV18 TGTGCCAGCTCAACTCCCCAGGGCGGGAACACCGGGGAGCTGTTTTTT CASSTPQGGNTGELFF
. TRBJ2-7 TRBD1 TRBV25-1 TGTGCCAGCAGTGAATGGACAGGGTCCACCTACGAGCAGTACTTC CASSEWTGSTYEQYF
. TRBJ2-3 TRBD2 TRBV6-4 TGTGCCAGCAGTGACGGGACTAGCGGCACAGATACGCAGTATTTT CASSDGTSGTDTQYF
. TRBJ1-5 . TRBV7-8 TGTGCCAGCAGTTACGGGAGTCCCAATCAGCCCCAGCATTTT CASSYGSPNQPQHF
. TRBJ2-5 . TRBV2 TGTGCCAGCAGTTCTCCTATGGGACATCTGAAAGAGACCCAGTACTTC CASSSPMGHLKETQYF
. TRBJ2-3 TRBD1 TRBV13 TGTGCCAGCAGCAGGAGACAGGGGCCTAGCACAGATACGCAGTATTTT CASSRRQGPSTDTQYF
. TRBJ2-7 TRBD1 TRBV11-2 TGTGCCAGCAGCCGGGACAGGGGAAACGAGCAGTACTTC CASSRDRGNEQYF
. TRBJ1-1 . TRBV19 TGTGCCAGTAGTATAGACGGGAGAGGCACTGAAGCTTTCTTT CASSIDGRGTEAFF
once TRBJ1-2 . TRBV27 TGTGCCAGTAGACGCGGGACGGGAGGTTATGGCTACACCTTC CASRRGTGGYGYTF
once TRBJ1-2 . TRBV30 TGTGCCTGGAGTGTGAGGGGCGGTGGCTACACCTTC CAWSVRGGGYTF
. TRBJ2-1 TRBD2 TRBV9 TGTGCCAGCAGCGTAGGGACTAGCGGGAGCCACAATGAGCAGTTCTTC CASSVGTSGSHNEQFF